This T cell receptor (beta chain) was documented in a study of blood T cell repertoires in COVID-19. Study background: Both acute and convalescent COVID-19 samples were obtained from the United States, Italy and Spain.

Here immunoSEQ multiplex PCR was the method, and the copy in TCRdb shows in-frame clones only, minus some. The sample includes 200,000 to 250,000 clones, around 83% of them seen just once. Germline CDR1 is SGHAT and CDR2 is FQNNGV. This CDR3 is built from 16 residues. With V trimmed by 4 bases and J by 4 bases, 8 bases remained unmatched. The chain carries TRBV11-2 and TRBJ2-5, with 11 bases matching TRBD2. The sequence derives from a man aged 40-50 years with acute or convalescent COVID-19. The sequencing input was peripheral blood. CDR3 coding DNA: TGTGCCAGCAGCTCCGGTATTAGCGGGGGGGGAGAGACCCAGTACTTC. Protein: CASSSGISGGGETQYF. Combining the CDR3 with reference TRBV11-2 and TRBJ2-5 gives the whole variable domain EAGVAQSPRYKIIEKRQSVAFWCNPISGHATLYWYQQILGQGPKLLIQFQNNGVVDDSQLPKDRFSAERLKGVDSTLKIQPAKLEDSAVYLCASSSGISGGGETQYFGPGTRLLVL.